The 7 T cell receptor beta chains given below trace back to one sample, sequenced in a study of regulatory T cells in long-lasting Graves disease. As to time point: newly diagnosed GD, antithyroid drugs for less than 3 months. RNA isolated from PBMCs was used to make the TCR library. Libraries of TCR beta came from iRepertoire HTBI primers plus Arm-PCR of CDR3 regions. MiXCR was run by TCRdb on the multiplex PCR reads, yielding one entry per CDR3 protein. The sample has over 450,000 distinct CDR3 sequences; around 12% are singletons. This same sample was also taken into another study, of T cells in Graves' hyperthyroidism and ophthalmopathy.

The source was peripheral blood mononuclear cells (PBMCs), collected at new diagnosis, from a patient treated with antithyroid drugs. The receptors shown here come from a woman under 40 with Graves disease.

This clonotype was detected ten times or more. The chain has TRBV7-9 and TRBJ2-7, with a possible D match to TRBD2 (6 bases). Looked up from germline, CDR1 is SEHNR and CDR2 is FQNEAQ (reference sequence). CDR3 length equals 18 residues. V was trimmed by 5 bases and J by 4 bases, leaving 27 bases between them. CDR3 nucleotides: TGTGCCAGCAGCCCCAGCGATGAACTAGCCCCAGGTGGATACGAGCAGTACTTC. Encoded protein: CASSPSDELAPGGYEQYF.

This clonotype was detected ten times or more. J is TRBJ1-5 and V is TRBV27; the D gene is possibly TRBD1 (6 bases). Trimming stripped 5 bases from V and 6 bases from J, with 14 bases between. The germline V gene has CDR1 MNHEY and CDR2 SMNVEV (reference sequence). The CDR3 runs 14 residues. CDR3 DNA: TGTGCCAGCAGTCTCTACAGGGAAAGTCAGCCCCAGCATTTT. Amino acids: CASSLYRESQPQHF.

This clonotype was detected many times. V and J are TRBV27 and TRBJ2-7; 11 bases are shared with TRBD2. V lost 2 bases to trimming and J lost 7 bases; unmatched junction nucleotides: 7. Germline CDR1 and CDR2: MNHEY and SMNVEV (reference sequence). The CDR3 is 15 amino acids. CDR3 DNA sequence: TGTGCCAGCAGTTTAGAACTAGCGGGAGTTGGGGAGCAGTACTTC. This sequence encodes CASSLELAGVGEQYF.

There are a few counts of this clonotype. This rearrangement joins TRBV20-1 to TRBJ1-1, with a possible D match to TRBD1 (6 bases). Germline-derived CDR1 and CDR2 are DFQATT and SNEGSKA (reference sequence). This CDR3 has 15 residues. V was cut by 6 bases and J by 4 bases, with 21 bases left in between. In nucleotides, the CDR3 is TGCAGTGCCGCGGGTTTCAGGGGTCGGGTCACTGAAGCTTTCTTT. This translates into CSAAGFRGRVTEAFF.

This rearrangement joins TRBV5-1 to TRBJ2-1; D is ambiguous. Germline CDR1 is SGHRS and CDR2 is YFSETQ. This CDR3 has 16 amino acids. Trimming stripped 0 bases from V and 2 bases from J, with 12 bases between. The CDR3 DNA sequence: TGCGCCAGCAGCTTGGCACGTCGCAGCACCTACAATGAGCAGTTCTTC. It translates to CASSLARRSTYNEQFF.

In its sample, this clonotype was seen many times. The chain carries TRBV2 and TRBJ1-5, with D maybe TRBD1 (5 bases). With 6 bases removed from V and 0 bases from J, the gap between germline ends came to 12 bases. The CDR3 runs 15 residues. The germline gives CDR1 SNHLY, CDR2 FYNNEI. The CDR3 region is CASRPGTVSNQPQHF. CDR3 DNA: TGTGCCAGCAGACCAGGGACGGTTAGCAATCAGCCCCAGCATTTT.

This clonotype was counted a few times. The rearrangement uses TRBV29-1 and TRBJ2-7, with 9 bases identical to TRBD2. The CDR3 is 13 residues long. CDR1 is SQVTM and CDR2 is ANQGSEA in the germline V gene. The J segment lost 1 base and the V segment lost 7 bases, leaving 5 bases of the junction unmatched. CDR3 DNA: TGCAGCGCCGTTAGCGGGAGATCCTACGAGCAGTACTTC. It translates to CSAVSGRSYEQYF.